This T cell receptor beta chain comes out of a study of cytomegalovirus exposure and HLA in healthy donors. Trimming at V came to 7 bases and at J to 9 bases, leaving 10 bases not matched to a gene. CDR1 is SNHLY and CDR2 is FYNNEI in the germline V gene. This CDR3 is built from 15 residues. Study-level points and caveats: Most TCR sequences were uncommon, yet certain public TCRs appeared in many donors.

PCR used 60 Vbeta primers and 13 Jbeta primers. Method: immunoSEQ multiplex PCR; TCRdb's copy keeps in-frame clones and lacks some. The data contain about 180,000 clones, 77% of them singletons. In regard to this clone: Its antigen remains unidentified.

The chain links TRBV2 to TRBJ1-6, with 9 positions matching TRBD1. The TCR was taken from a man aged 18 to 29 in good health and CMV-seronegative. Material: PBMCs. As DNA, the CDR3 is TGTGCCAGCACTGGATTACAGGGGGCTGGTTCACCCCTCCACTTT. This codes for CASTGLQGAGSPLHF.